By sample fraction, the clone carrying this T cell receptor (beta chain) is hyperexpanded. The sample belongs to a study of T cells in localized non-small cell lung cancer. The V gene end was trimmed by 6 bases and the J gene end by 5 bases; junction bases not matched to a gene: 7. The CDR3 loop spans 14 amino acids. In germline, CDR1 is SGHNT, CDR2 YENEEA. Here immunoSEQ multiplex PCR was the method, and the copy in TCRdb shows in-frame clones only, minus some. Of under 750 clones listed, 25% to 30% are singletons. The TCR was taken from a male donor at least 60 years old with stage III lung adenocarcinoma. The gene calls are TRBV11-3 and TRBJ2-7; 10 bases line up with TRBD1. The source was normal lung tissue next to the tumor, collected before any cancer treatment. The CDR3 spells CASRETGGSHEQYF. Written as DNA, the CDR3 is TGTGCCAGCAGGGAGACAGGGGGCTCGCACGAGCAGTACTTC.